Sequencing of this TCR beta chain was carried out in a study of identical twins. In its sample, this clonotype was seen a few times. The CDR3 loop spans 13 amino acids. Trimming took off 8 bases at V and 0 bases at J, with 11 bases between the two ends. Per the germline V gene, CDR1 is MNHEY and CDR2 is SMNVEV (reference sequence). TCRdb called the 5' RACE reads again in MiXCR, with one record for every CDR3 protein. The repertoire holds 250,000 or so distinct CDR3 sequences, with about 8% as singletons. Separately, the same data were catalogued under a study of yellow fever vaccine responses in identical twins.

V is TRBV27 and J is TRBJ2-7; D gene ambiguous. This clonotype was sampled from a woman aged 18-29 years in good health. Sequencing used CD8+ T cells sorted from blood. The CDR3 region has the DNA TGTGCCAGCGCCCTTTTTCTCTCCTACGAGCAGTACTTC. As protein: CASALFLSYEQYF.